These 30 T cell receptor beta chains originate from one sample sequenced in a study of memory CD4+ T cells and cytomegalovirus serostatus. Single viable CD3+CD4+CD8-CD45RO+ cells were sorted as the memory CD4+ T cells. The assay was immunoSEQ multiplex PCR, and TCRdb's table has in-frame clones only and misses some. The table has approximately 50,000 clones, 70% to 75% seen once. The sequencing input was memory CD4+ T cells from blood. The receptors stem from an adult in good health and CMV-seropositive.

V usage is TRBV19 and J usage is TRBJ2-1, with a possible D match to TRBD2 (5 bases). The germline V and J ends were trimmed by 7 bases and 3 bases, with 16 bases remaining between them. This CDR3 is built from 15 residues. Germline CDR1 and CDR2: LNHDA and SQIVND (reference sequence). The CDR3 sequence: CASIRTGRGYNEQFF. Written as DNA, the CDR3 is TGTGCCAGTATCAGGACGGGAAGAGGCTACAATGAGCAGTTCTTC.

This clone is a singleton in its sample. This chain connects TRBV9 to TRBJ1-5, with D possibly being TRBD1 (5 bases). The CDR3 is 13 residues long. The germline V gene has CDR1 SGDLS and CDR2 YYNGEE. Trimming shortened V by 4 bases and J by 9 bases, and 14 bases separated the two germline ends. The CDR3 spells CASSPQHGAPQHF. The CDR3 DNA reads as TGTGCCAGCAGCCCTCAACATGGGGCGCCCCAGCATTTT.

This chain uses TRBV5-1 with TRBJ1-1, with D possibly TRBD1 on 6 matching bases. The CDR3 contains 14 residues. The germline V and J ends were trimmed by 0 bases and 2 bases, with 8 bases remaining between them. Germline assignment: CDR1 SGHRS and CDR2 YFSETQ. For the CDR3, the DNA is TGCGCCAGCAGCTTGGGGACAGCTAACACTGAAGCTTTCTTT. The encoded protein is CASSLGTANTEAFF. The full variable domain, completed using reference TRBV5-1 and TRBJ1-1, is KAGVTQTPRYLIKTRGQQVTLSCSPISGHRSVSWYQQTPGQGLQFLFEYFSETQRNKGNFPGRFSGRQFSNSRSEMNVSTLELGDSALYLCASSLGTANTEAFFGQGTRLTVV.

The chain couples TRBV19 to TRBJ2-3, with a weak D call TRBD2 (6 bases). The V and J ends lost 7 bases and 4 bases respectively, with 12 bases between them. The germline CDR1 and CDR2 sequences are LNHDA and SQIVND (reference sequence). The CDR3 sequence is 13 residues long. As DNA, the CDR3 is TGTGCCAGTACGGTAGCGGCCCCAGATACGCAGTATTTT. Its protein is CASTVAAPDTQYF.

V gene TRBV6-1 combines with J gene TRBJ1-5; D is undetermined. Per germline, CDR1 MNHNS and CDR2 SASEGT. The CDR3 is made up of 12 amino acids. The germline V and J ends were trimmed by 8 bases and 5 bases, with 10 bases remaining between them. CDR3 nucleotide sequence: TGTGCCAGCTCTGGGAGGGATCAGCCCCAGCATTTT. It translates to CASSGRDQPQHF.

J is TRBJ1-3 and V is TRBV5-6; D is ambiguous. V was cut by 2 bases and J by 1 base, with 7 bases left in between. Germline loops: CDR1 SGHDT, CDR2 YYEEEE. There are 14 residues in the CDR3. The CDR3 loop is CASSLRDSGNTIYF. The CDR3 DNA sequence: TGTGCCAGCAGCTTAAGGGATTCTGGAAACACCATATATTTT.

The chain carries TRBV19 and TRBJ2-7; 9 nucleotides align to TRBD2. The CDR3 is 15 amino acids. Germline V gives CDR1 LNHDA, CDR2 SQIVND (reference sequence). V lost 2 bases and J lost 0; bases outside the gene matches: 2. The CDR3 sequence is CASSITSGLSYEQYF. The CDR3 DNA reads as TGTGCCAGTAGTATAACTAGCGGGCTCTCCTACGAGCAGTACTTC.

The CDR3: CASSLPQGRYEQYF. The CDR3, as DNA: TGTGCCAGCAGTTTACCCCAGGGTCGGTACGAGCAGTACTTC. V gene TRBV28 combines with J gene TRBJ2-7, with a tentative D call TRBD1 (5 bases). Deletions cut 2 bases from V and 4 bases from J, with 12 bases between. The germline V gene encodes CDR1 MDHEN and CDR2 SYDVKM. The CDR3 contains 14 residues.

The J gene is TRBJ1-5, the V gene TRBV27, with 7 bases that match TRBD1. Trimming removed 6 bases from V and 7 bases from J; junction bases left unmatched: 6. The V gene's germline CDR1 is MNHEY and CDR2 SMNVEV (reference sequence). The CDR3 totals 13 residues. The CDR3 protein is CASSLQGSQPQHF. The CDR3 DNA reads as TGTGCCAGCAGCCTACAGGGGTCACAGCCCCAGCATTTT.

The DNA for the CDR3 is TGCAGCGCGGGGGGCCTAGTTGAGGGACCATCGGGGCAGTACTTC. Its protein product is CSAGGLVEGPSGQYF. The chain has TRBV29-1 and TRBJ2-7; weak D call: TRBD2 (7 bases). Trimming left V 7 bases short and J 9 bases short, with 28 bases between. This CDR3 is 15 amino acids long. Germline V gene data show CDR1 as SQVTM and CDR2 as ANQGSEA.

Here the CDR3 DNA reads TGCGCCAGCGGGGTGAGGGACAGAAGAACAGATACGCAGTATTTT. This gives the protein CASGVRDRRTDTQYF. The V call is TRBV5-1, the J call TRBJ2-3; 7 bases align to TRBD1. Germline V gene sequence: CDR1 SGHRS, CDR2 YFSETQ. V shed 7 bases and J 3 bases; nucleotides not matched to a gene: 11. This CDR3 is built from 15 residues. The complete variable domain, with remaining parts taken from reference TRBV5-1 and TRBJ2-3, reads KAGVTQTPRYLIKTRGQQVTLSCSPISGHRSVSWYQQTPGQGLQFLFEYFSETQRNKGNFPGRFSGRQFSNSRSEMNVSTLELGDSALYLCASGVRDRRTDTQYFGPGTRLTVL.

This chain joins TRBV27 and TRBJ1-2; D not resolved. Trimming removed 6 bases from V and 6 bases from J, with 14 bases in between. From germline, CDR1 is MNHEY and CDR2 SMNVEV (reference sequence). CDR3 length: 13 residues. The CDR3 reads CASSYFSGDGYTF. The CDR3 DNA reads TGTGCCAGCAGCTACTTCTCCGGGGATGGCTACACCTTC.

CDR3 DNA: TGTGCCAGCAGCAAATCCAGCGGGAGTTCATACGAGCAGTACGTC. Its protein product is CASSKSSGSSYEQYV. The V and J genes are TRBV21-1 and TRBJ2-7; TRBD2, the table's D call, was not compared with the DNA. TRBV21-1 is a pseudogene. CDR3 size: 15 residues.

The rearrangement uses TRBV6-1 and TRBJ2-4; 7 nucleotides line up with TRBD1. The CDR3 totals 12 residues. The V gene end was trimmed by 8 bases and the J gene end by 7 bases; junction bases not matched to a gene: 5. The germline V gene has CDR1 MNHNS and CDR2 SASEGT. CDR3 residues: CASRGQVNIQYF. The CDR3 coding sequence is TGTGCCAGCCGCGGACAGGTCAACATTCAGTACTTC.

This clone is a singleton in its sample. The V and J genes are TRBV28 and TRBJ2-7; 11 bases match TRBD2. Trimming took 3 bases from V and 3 from J; bases not matched to a gene: 16. The CDR3 is made up of 19 amino acids. Germline loops: CDR1 MDHEN, CDR2 SYDVKM. The DNA for the CDR3 is TGTGCCAGCAGTTTTGGGCTAGCGGGAGGAACGGGAAACTACTACGAGCAGTACTTC. Amino acid sequence: CASSFGLAGGTGNYYEQYF.

This chain joins TRBV6-5 and TRBJ1-2; D remains unclear. V was shortened by 0 bases and J by 8 bases, with 13 bases between the two germline ends. This CDR3 is 14 amino acids long. Germline V CDR1 and CDR2: MNHEY, SVGAGI. The CDR3, as DNA: TGTGCCAGCAGTTACTCGACTTATACTGGCGGCTACACCTTC. Translated: CASSYSTYTGGYTF.

This clone was detected only a few times. This chain joins TRBV27 and TRBJ1-2; D not resolved. The CDR3 has 13 residues. V was clipped by 3 bases and J by 2 bases, with 7 bases between them. Germline assignment: CDR1 MNHEY and CDR2 SMNVEV (reference sequence). The CDR3, as DNA: TGTGCCAGCAGTTTTAACGGAAACTATGGCTACACCTTC. Its protein is CASSFNGNYGYTF.

The chain joins TRBV7-9 to TRBJ2-2; no firm D call. Looked up from germline, CDR1 is SEHNR and CDR2 is FQNEAQ (reference sequence). The CDR3 covers 13 residues. Between the trimmed V and J ends, which lost 1 base and 8 bases, there was a span of 8 bases. The CDR3 region has the DNA TGTGCCAGCAGCTTAGATGCAGGAGGGGAGCTGTTTTTT. It encodes CASSLDAGGELFF. The full variable domain, with the rest looked up from reference TRBV7-9 and TRBJ2-2, is DTGVSQNPRHKITKRGQNVTFRCDPISEHNRLYWYRQTLGQGPEFLTYFQNEAQLEKSRLLSDRFSAERPKGSFSTLEIQRTEQGDSAMYLCASSLDAGGELFFGEGSRLTVL.

The chain carries TRBV2 and TRBJ1-2; D is possibly TRBD1 (5 bases). The CDR3 is 16 amino acids. V dropped 1 base and J dropped 7 bases, with 19 bases sitting between them. CDR1 and CDR2 (germline): SNHLY, FYNNEI. CDR3 bases: TGTGCCAGCAGTGAAGGGGGGACCGTAGCTATCGGTGGCTACACCTTC. Translating it yields CASSEGGTVAIGGYTF.

The chain uses TRBV7-8 and TRBJ2-2; maybe TRBD1 (6 bases). Germline CDR1 SGHVS, CDR2 FQNEAQ. Trimming shortened V by 1 base and J by 6 bases, and 21 bases separated the two germline ends. CDR3 length: 18 residues. CDR3 protein: CASSLEIMGAMNSGELFF. CDR3 coding DNA: TGTGCCAGCAGCTTAGAGATAATGGGGGCTATGAATTCCGGGGAGCTGTTTTTT.

The chain is built from TRBV7-2 and TRBJ2-1, with D perhaps matching TRBD1 (6 bases). The CDR3 extends over 15 amino acids. The V end was cut by 5 bases, the J end by 2 bases, with 13 bases between. The germline V gene encodes CDR1 SGHTA and CDR2 FQGNSA. In nucleotides, the CDR3 is TGTGCCAGCAGCCCTGACAGGACCACCTACAATGAGCAGTTCTTC. It encodes CASSPDRTTYNEQFF.

This rearrangement joins TRBV28 to TRBJ1-2; D not resolved. The CDR3 loop spans 15 amino acids. Trimming left V 0 bases short and J 11 bases short, with 19 bases between. Germline CDR1 reads MDHEN; CDR2 reads SYDVKM. The CDR3 sequence: CASSLWSTSFVRYTF. In DNA, the CDR3 is TGTGCCAGCAGTTTATGGTCGACAAGCTTCGTGCGGTACACCTTC.

This clone was seen more than once but under ten times. This rearrangement joins TRBV19 to TRBJ1-1, with unresolved D. Germline CDR1 and CDR2: LNHDA and SQIVND (reference sequence). Trimming pared 6 bases from V and 5 bases from J, leaving 16 bases between. The CDR3 runs 14 residues. CDR3: CASSSYKAGTEAFF. The CDR3, as DNA: TGTGCCAGTAGCTCGTACAAAGCGGGGACTGAAGCTTTCTTT.

The chain employs TRBV10-3 and TRBJ2-3; weak D call: TRBD1 (5 bases). The germline CDR1 and CDR2 sequences are ENHRY and SYGVKD. The CDR3 totals 12 residues. Trimming pared 6 bases from V and 3 bases from J, leaving 7 bases between. CDR3 coding DNA: TGTGCCATCAGGGACACAACAGATACGCAGTATTTT. Protein product: CAIRDTTDTQYF.

This clone was seen only once. This chain links TRBV6-1 with TRBJ2-3; D may correspond to TRBD1 or TRBD2 (5 bases each). Deletions cut 10 bases from V and 9 bases from J, with 14 bases between. The CDR3 covers 11 residues. The germline gives CDR1 MNHNS, CDR2 SASEGT. CDR3 sequence (DNA): TGTGCCACCGATTGGGGGAGCACGCAGTATTTT. Protein product: CATDWGSTQYF.

This clone was seen only a few times. V gene TRBV6-5 combines with J gene TRBJ1-3; D is undetermined. The germline CDR1 and CDR2 sequences are MNHEY and SVGAGI. V lost 0 bases and J lost 0, with 9 bases in between. The length of the CDR3 is 16 residues. CDR3 DNA: TGTGCCAGCAGTTACTCTTTCGGGGACTCTGGAAACACCATATATTTT. It is translated as CASSYSFGDSGNTIYF.

This clone was picked up a small number of times. The chain recombines TRBV6-6 with TRBJ2-7; TRBD1 matches 10 bases. V was clipped by 6 bases and J by 2 bases; unmatched bases: 7. This CDR3 has 15 amino acids. Per germline, CDR1 MNHNY and CDR2 SVGAGI (reference sequence). The CDR3 DNA follows: TGTGCCAGCAGCGCCCGGGACAGGGGAACCTACGAGCAGTACGTC. Its protein product is CASSARDRGTYEQYV.

The chain has TRBV5-6 and TRBJ2-7, with TRBD2 matching over 7 bases. J was trimmed by 6 bases and V by 3 bases; bases with no gene match: 9. The germline gives CDR1 SGHDT, CDR2 YYEEEE. The CDR3 is 14 residues long. CDR3 residues: CASSWAGAGSEQYV. CDR3 DNA sequence: TGTGCCAGCAGCTGGGCGGGAGCGGGTAGCGAGCAGTACGTC.

This rearrangement joins TRBV5-4 to TRBJ1-3; a possible D gene is TRBD1 (6 bases). Germline CDR1 SGHNT, CDR2 YYREEE (reference sequence). The V gene lost 3 bases and the J gene lost 1 base, with 17 bases spanning the gap. The CDR3 is made up of 17 amino acids. CDR3 sequence reads: CASSSGGWAGSGNTIYF. CDR3 DNA: TGTGCCAGCAGCTCCGGGGGCTGGGCTGGGTCTGGAAACACCATATATTTT.

The table lists this clone with a few counts. This chain links TRBV7-3 with TRBJ2-1; TRBD1 might be the D (5 bases). CDR1 and CDR2 from the germline V gene are SGHTA and FQGTGA. Trimming took 5 bases from V and 4 from J, leaving 12 bases between them. The CDR3 is 14 amino acids. The CDR3 here is CASSGPGLYNEQFF. The CDR3 DNA sequence: TGTGCCAGCAGCGGACCAGGGTTATACAATGAGCAGTTCTTC.